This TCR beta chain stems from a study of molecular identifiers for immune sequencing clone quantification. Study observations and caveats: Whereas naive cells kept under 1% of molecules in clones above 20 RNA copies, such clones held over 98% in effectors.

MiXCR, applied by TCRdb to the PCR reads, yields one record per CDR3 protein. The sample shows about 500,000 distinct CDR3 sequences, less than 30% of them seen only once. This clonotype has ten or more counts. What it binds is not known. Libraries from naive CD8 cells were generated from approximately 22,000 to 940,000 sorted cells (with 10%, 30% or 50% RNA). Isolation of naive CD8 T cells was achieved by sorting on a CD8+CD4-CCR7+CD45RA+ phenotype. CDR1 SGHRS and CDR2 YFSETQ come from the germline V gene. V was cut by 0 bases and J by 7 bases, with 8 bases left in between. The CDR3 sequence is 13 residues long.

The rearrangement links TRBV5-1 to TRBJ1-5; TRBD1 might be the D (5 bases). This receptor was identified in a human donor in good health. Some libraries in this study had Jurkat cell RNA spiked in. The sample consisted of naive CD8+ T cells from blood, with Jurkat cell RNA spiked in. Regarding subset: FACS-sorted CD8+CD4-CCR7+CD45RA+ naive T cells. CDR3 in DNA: TGCGCCAGCAGCTTGGTGGGGGACCAGCCCCAGCATTTT. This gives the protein CASSLVGDQPQHF.